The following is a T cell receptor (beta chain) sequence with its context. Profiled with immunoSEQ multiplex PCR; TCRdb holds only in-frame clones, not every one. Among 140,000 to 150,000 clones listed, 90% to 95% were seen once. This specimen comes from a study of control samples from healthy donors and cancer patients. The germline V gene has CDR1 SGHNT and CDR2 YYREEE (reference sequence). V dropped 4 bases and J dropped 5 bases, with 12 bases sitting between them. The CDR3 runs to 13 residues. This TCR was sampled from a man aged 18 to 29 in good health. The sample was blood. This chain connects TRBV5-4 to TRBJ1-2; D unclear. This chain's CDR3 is CASSEAREYGYTF. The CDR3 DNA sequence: TGTGCCAGCAGCGAGGCTCGGGAGTATGGCTACACCTTC.